A selection of T cell receptor beta chains follows, all from one sample in a study of PD-1 blockade in classical Hodgkin lymphoma. Using immunoSEQ multiplex PCR, the repertoire was profiled, and TCRdb retains in-frame clones only, with some absent. Here the sample spans some 17,000 clones, around 75% being singletons. Sequencing used CD4+ T cells from blood, obtained before the fourth cycle of nivolumab. Source of these receptors: a human donor with classical Hodgkin lymphoma. CDR3s include the opening cysteine and the closing phenylalanine or tryptophan. Fields, in order: D gene, clone size, J gene, V gene, CDR3 DNA, CDR3 protein. A D gene is named only where the DNA matches it firmly. The size of a clone is reported for some rows only, either as once, few or many, or as a class for expanded clones.

>NA|NA|TRBJ2-1|TRBV7-2
TGTGCCAGCAGCTTACCCGAACGTAATGAGCAGTTCTTC
CASSLPERNEQFF
>TRBD1|once|TRBJ1-5|TRBV7-8
TGTGCCAGCAGCTTGAGAGGGGGCATGGGCAATCAGCCCCAGCATTTT
CASSLRGGMGNQPQHF
>NA|NA|TRBJ1-3|TRBV10-3
TGTGCCATCGCGATAGGACGCTCTGGAAACACCATATATTTT
CAIAIGRSGNTIYF
>NA|NA|TRBJ2-1|TRBV28
TGTGCCAGCAGTTTATTCAATGAGCAGTTCTTC
CASSLFNEQFF
>NA|NA|TRBJ2-2|TRBV7-3
TGTGCCAGCAGCTTAATTCCCGGGACCGGGGAGCTGTTTTTT
CASSLIPGTGELFF
>TRBD1|NA|TRBJ1-1|TRBV25-1
TGTGCCAGCAGTGAGGGGACAGGGGTGGTTACTGAAGCTTTCTTT
CASSEGTGVVTEAFF
>TRBD1|NA|TRBJ1-2|TRBV5-3
TGTGCCAGAATGTTACCGGGACAGGGAATTCTCGGGTACACCTTC
CARMLPGQGILGYTF
>TRBD1|NA|TRBJ2-3|TRBV7-9
TGTGCCAGCAGCACCGGGACAGGGTCAGATACGCAGTATTTT
CASSTGTGSDTQYF
>NA|NA|TRBJ1-1|TRBV18
TGTGCCAGCTCACCACGTAAGGGAGGGGACACTGAAGCTTTCTTT
CASSPRKGGDTEAFF
>NA|NA|TRBJ1-6|TRBV11-3
TGTGCCAGCAGCTTAGATGGGGGCTCCTATAATTCACCCCTCCACTTT
CASSLDGGSYNSPLHF
>TRBD1|NA|TRBJ2-7|TRBV2
TGTGCCAGCGGACACGACAGGGGGCCCTACGAGCAGTACTTC
CASGHDRGPYEQYF
>NA|NA|TRBJ2-2|TRBV2
TGTGCCAGCAGTGACAGTTGGCGAAAGGGCTACACCGGGGAGCTGTTTTTT
CASSDSWRKGYTGELFF
>NA|NA|TRBJ1-3|TRBV9
TGTGCCAGCAGCGTAGGGTCGGGGATTGGAAACACCATATATTTT
CASSVGSGIGNTIYF
>TRBD2|NA|TRBJ2-7|TRBV10-3
TGTGCCATCAGTGAGTCAGCGGGGGGGACCTACGAGCAGTACTTC
CAISESAGGTYEQYF
>NA|NA|TRBJ2-5|TRBV5-1
TGCGCCAGCAGCTTGCAACGGGGAGAGACCCAGTACTTC
CASSLQRGETQYF
>TRBD1|NA|TRBJ1-1|TRBV18
TGTGCCAGCTCACCACTCCCAGGGGGCAACACTGAAGCTTTCTTT
CASSPLPGGNTEAFF
>NA|NA|TRBJ2-1|TRBV7-9
TGTGCCAGCAGCCCGAAGGTCATCGGGAGAAAGGGGTCCAATGAGCAGTTCTTC
CASSPKVIGRKGSNEQFF
>NA|once|TRBJ1-2|TRBV5-8
TGTGCCAGCAGCTTGGTTAACTATGGCTACACCTTC
CASSLVNYGYTF
>NA|NA|TRBJ1-1|TRBV5-1
TGCGCCAGCAGCTTGGACCTGGGCATGAACACTGAAGCTTTCTTT
CASSLDLGMNTEAFF
>TRBD1|NA|TRBJ1-5|TRBV6-1
TGTGCCAGCACCGGGACAGGGGGTCGCAATCAGCCCCAGCATTTT
CASTGTGGRNQPQHF
>NA|NA|TRBJ2-7|TRBV6-6
TGTGCCAGCAGTTACTCGCCCGGCAGCTCCTACGAGCAGTACTTC
CASSYSPGSSYEQYF
>TRBD1|NA|TRBJ1-2|TRBV5-6
TGTGCCAGCAGCTCAGGATTAACAGGGGGCTATGGCTACACCTTC
CASSSGLTGGYGYTF
>NA|once|TRBJ2-1|TRBV5-1
TGCGCCAGCAGCTTGGCAAGCGGGTCCTACAATGAGCAGTTCTTC
CASSLASGSYNEQFF
>NA|NA|TRBJ2-7|TRBV10-3
TGTGCCGCCTCCCCCTCAGGAGGTGTCTACGAGCAGTACTTC
CAASPSGGVYEQYF
>NA|NA|TRBJ1-1|TRBV19
TGTGCCAGTAGTAAGGTCCAGGGTAGGGTGGACACTGAAGCTTTCTTT
CASSKVQGRVDTEAFF
>TRBD1|NA|TRBJ1-2|TRBV28
TGTGCCAGCAGTTTCAGGGGGAACTATGGCTACACCTTC
CASSFRGNYGYTF
>NA|NA|TRBJ1-1|TRBV27
TGTGCCAGCAGTTTATCTGTCATGAACACTGAAGCTTTCTTT
CASSLSVMNTEAFF
>NA|NA|TRBJ2-7|TRBV9
TGTGCCAGCAGAAAGCTACGAAACCAGACTAGACAGTACGAGCAGTACTTC
CASRKLRNQTRQYEQYF
>NA|NA|TRBJ1-2|TRBV7-2
TGTGCCAGCAGCCCGGGTCACTATGGCTACACCTTC
CASSPGHYGYTF
>NA|NA|TRBJ2-7|TRBV29-1
TGCAGCGTTGGGGGTAGGTTTTCATACGAGCAGTACTTC
CSVGGRFSYEQYF
>NA|few|TRBJ1-6|TRBV25-1
TGTGCCAGCAGTGAATTCTTCGCCGGTAATTCACCCCTCCACTTT
CASSEFFAGNSPLHF
>NA|NA|TRBJ2-1|TRBV6-6
TGTGCCAGCAGTAGGACGGAAGAGCAGTTCTTC
CASSRTEEQFF
>NA|NA|TRBJ2-2|TRBV2
TGTGCCAGCAGTGATAGGGGGGGCTACACCGGGGAGCTGTTTTTT
CASSDRGGYTGELFF
>NA|once|TRBJ2-1|TRBV9
TGTGCCAGCAGCGTAGGGGGGGGCCCCTACAATGAGCAGTTCTTC
CASSVGGGPYNEQFF
>NA|once|TRBJ1-2|TRBV18
TGTGCCAGCTCACTATACCGGGACTCCCGGGAAGAAGGCTACACCTTC
CASSLYRDSREEGYTF
>TRBD1|few|TRBJ1-2|TRBV5-4
TGTGCCAGCAGCTCGGTACAGGGGGCGGGTGGCTACACCTTC
CASSSVQGAGGYTF
>NA|NA|TRBJ1-6|TRBV9
TGTGCCAGCAGCCCAACGACGGGTTACTCACCCCTCCACTTT
CASSPTTGYSPLHF
>NA|NA|TRBJ2-3|TRBV18
TGTGCCAGCTCAAGCAGGGATGGCACAGATACGCAGTATTTT
CASSSRDGTDTQYF
>NA|NA|TRBJ1-1|TRBV27
TGTGCCAGCAGTTTAATGGCAAACACTGAAGCTTTCTTT
CASSLMANTEAFF
>TRBD1|NA|TRBJ1-4|TRBV5-1
TGCGCCAGCAGCTTGGGACAGGGGGCGGGGAATGAAAAACTGTTTTTT
CASSLGQGAGNEKLFF
>NA|NA|TRBJ1-5|TRBV7-2
TGTGCCAGCACCGGGGACGGGAATCAGCCCCAGCATTTT
CASTGDGNQPQHF
>NA|NA|TRBJ2-7|TRBV7-2
TGTGCCAGCAGCCCTCCTACGGGAATTCGAACCTACGAGCAGTACTTC
CASSPPTGIRTYEQYF
>TRBD1|NA|TRBJ2-2|TRBV6-5
TGTGCCAGCAGCTCCGACAGGGGGCGGGGGGAGCTGTTTTTT
CASSSDRGRGELFF
>NA|NA|TRBJ2-2|TRBV6-5
TGTGCCAGCAGGCCAAACAGTTTTACCGGGGAGCTGTTTTTT
CASRPNSFTGELFF
>TRBD1|NA|TRBJ2-3|TRBV6-4
TGTGCCAGCAGTGACCCGGGACAGTCAGATACGCAGTATTTT
CASSDPGQSDTQYF
>NA|NA|TRBJ2-7|TRBV2
TGTGCCAGCTTGGGACATTCTTCCTACGAGCAGTACTTC
CASLGHSSYEQYF
>NA|once|TRBJ1-1|TRBV7-9
TGTGCCAGCAGCTTATCGGCGGGGTGGAACACTGAAGCTTTCTTT
CASSLSAGWNTEAFF
>NA|NA|TRBJ1-4|TRBV30
TGTGCCTGGAGTGTTCTCTGGGCTGAAAAACTGTTTTTT
CAWSVLWAEKLFF
>TRBD2|NA|TRBJ2-7|TRBV5-1
TGCGCCAGCAGCTTGCGCCTAGCGGGAGGGCCATCCGAGCAGTACTTC
CASSLRLAGGPSEQYF
>TRBD1|few|TRBJ2-2|TRBV7-9
TGTGCCAGCAGCCTAGGGACAGGGATTCTCGGGGAGCTGTTTTTT
CASSLGTGILGELFF
>NA|few|TRBJ2-1|TRBV5-1
TGCGCCAGCAGCTATGACCAGAACAATGAGCAGTTCTTC
CASSYDQNNEQFF
>NA|NA|TRBJ2-3|TRBV19
TGTGCCAGTAGTATAGAGGGCGCCAGCACAGATACGCAGTATTTT
CASSIEGASTDTQYF
>TRBD1|NA|TRBJ2-7|TRBV25-1
TGTGCCAGCAGTGGAGCCGTCGGGACAGGGCTGTACGAGCAGTACTTC
CASSGAVGTGLYEQYF